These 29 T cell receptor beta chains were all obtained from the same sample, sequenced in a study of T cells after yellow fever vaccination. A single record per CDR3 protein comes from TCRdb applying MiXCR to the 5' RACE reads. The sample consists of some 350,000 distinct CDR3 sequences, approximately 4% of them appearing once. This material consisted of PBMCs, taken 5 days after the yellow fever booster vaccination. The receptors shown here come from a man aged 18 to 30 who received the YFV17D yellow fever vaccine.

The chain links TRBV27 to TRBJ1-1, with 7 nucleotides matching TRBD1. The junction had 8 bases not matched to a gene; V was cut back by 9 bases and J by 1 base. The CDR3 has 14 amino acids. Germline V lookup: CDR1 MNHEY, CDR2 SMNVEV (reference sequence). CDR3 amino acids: CARGPGDRNTEAFF. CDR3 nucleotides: TGTGCCAGGGGGCCGGGGGACAGGAACACTGAAGCTTTCTTT.

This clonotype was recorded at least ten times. The CDR3 nucleotides read TGTGCCAGCAGCTTAGAAGGGGGGTCCTACGAGCAGTACTTC. Its translation: CASSLEGGSYEQYF. The chain carries TRBV7-2 and TRBJ2-7; either TRBD1 or TRBD2 may supply D (6 bases each). CDR3 length: 14 residues. V lost 1 base and J 1 base, leaving 8 bases between the germline ends. Per germline, CDR1 SGHTA and CDR2 FQGNSA.

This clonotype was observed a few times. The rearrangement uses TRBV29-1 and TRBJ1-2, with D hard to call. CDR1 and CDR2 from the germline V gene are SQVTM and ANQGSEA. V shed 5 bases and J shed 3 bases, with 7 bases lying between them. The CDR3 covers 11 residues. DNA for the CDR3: TGCAGCGTTAGGGCAGACTATGGCTACACCTTC. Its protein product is CSVRADYGYTF.

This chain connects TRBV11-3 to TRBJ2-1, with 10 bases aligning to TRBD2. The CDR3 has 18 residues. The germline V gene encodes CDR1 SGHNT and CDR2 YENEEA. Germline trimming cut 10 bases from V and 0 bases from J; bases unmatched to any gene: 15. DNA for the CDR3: TGTGCCACCGTACCTCGGACTAGCGGCGGTAGCTCCTACAATGAGCAGTTCTTC. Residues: CATVPRTSGGSSYNEQFF.

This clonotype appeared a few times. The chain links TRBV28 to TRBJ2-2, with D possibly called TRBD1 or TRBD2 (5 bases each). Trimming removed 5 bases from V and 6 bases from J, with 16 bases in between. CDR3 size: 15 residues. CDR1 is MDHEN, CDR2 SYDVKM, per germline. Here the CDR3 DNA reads TGTGCCAGCAGTACCTCCGGGGCCCAGCCCGGGGAGCTGTTTTTT. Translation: CASSTSGAQPGELFF. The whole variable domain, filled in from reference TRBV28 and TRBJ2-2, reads DVKVTQSSRYLVKRTGEKVFLECVQDMDHENMFWYRQDPGLGLRLIYFSYDVKMKEKGDIPEGYSVSREKKERFSLILESASTNQTSMYLCASSTSGAQPGELFFGEGSRLTVL.

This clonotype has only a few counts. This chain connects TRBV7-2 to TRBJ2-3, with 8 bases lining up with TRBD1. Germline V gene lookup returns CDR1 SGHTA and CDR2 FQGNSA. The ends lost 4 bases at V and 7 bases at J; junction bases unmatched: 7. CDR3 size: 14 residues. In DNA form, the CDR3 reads TGTGCCAGCAGCTCGCAGGGGGCGATTCATACGCAGTATTTT. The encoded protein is CASSSQGAIHTQYF.

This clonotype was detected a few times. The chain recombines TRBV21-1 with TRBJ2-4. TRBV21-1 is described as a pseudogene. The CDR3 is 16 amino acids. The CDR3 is CASSKARERAKNIQYF. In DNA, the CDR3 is TGTGCCAGCAGCAAGGCGAGGGAGCGAGCCAAAAACATTCAGTACTTC.

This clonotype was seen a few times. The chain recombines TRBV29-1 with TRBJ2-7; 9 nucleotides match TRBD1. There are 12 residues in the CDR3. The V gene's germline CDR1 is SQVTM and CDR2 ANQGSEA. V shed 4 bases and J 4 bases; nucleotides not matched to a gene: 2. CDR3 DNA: TGCAGCGTTGTCGGACAGGGGTACGAGCAGTACTTC. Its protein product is CSVVGQGYEQYF.

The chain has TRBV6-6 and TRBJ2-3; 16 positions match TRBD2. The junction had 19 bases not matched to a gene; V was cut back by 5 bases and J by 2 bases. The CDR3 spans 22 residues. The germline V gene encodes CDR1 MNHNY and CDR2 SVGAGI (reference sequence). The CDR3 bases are TGTGCCAGCAGTGACATGCCGGGCTCCGGGACTAGCGGGGGGGCCATCACAGATACGCAGTATTTT. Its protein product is CASSDMPGSGTSGGAITDTQYF.

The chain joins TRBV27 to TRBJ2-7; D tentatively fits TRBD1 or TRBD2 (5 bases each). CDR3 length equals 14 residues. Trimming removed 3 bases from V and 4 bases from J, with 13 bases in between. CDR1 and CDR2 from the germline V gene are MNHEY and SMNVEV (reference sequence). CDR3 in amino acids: CASSFATEGYEQYF. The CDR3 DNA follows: TGTGCCAGCAGTTTTGCGACAGAGGGGTACGAGCAGTACTTC.

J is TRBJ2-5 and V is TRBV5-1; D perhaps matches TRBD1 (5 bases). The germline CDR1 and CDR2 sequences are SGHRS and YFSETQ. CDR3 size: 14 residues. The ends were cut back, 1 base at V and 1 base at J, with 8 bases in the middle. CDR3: CASSLRRVQETQYF. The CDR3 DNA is TGCGCCAGCAGCTTGCGCAGGGTCCAAGAGACCCAGTACTTC.

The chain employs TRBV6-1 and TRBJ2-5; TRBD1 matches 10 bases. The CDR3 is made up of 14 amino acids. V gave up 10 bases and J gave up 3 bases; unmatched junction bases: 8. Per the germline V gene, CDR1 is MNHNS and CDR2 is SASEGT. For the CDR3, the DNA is TGTGCCACCGGGACAGGGGCATTCGAAGAGACCCAGTACTTC. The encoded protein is CATGTGAFEETQYF.

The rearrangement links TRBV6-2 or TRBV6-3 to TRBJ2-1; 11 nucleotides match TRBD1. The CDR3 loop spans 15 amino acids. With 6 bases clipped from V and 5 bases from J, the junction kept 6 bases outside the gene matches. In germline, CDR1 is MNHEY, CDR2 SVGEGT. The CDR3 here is CASSPPGQGDNEQFF. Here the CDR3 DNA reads TGTGCCAGCAGCCCACCGGGACAGGGGGACAATGAGCAGTTCTTC.

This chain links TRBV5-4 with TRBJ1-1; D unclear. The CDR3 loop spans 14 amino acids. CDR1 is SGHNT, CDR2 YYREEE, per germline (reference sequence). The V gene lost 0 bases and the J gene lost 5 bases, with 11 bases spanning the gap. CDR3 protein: CASSLVPRETEAFF. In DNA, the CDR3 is TGTGCCAGCAGCTTGGTGCCAAGAGAGACTGAAGCTTTCTTT.

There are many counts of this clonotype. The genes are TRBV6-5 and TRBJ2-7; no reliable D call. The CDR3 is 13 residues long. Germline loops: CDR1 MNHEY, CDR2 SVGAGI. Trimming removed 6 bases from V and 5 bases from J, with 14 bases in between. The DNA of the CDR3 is TGTGCCAGCAGCCAAGGTTCTTGGGACGAGCAGTACTTC. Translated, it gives CASSQGSWDEQYF.

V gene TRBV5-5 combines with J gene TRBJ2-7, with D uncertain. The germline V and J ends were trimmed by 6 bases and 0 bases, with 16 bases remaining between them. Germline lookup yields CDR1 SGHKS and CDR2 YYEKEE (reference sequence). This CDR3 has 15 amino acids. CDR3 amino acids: CASKVEETNSYEQYV. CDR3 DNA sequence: TGTGCCAGCAAAGTGGAAGAGACCAACTCCTACGAGCAGTACGTC.

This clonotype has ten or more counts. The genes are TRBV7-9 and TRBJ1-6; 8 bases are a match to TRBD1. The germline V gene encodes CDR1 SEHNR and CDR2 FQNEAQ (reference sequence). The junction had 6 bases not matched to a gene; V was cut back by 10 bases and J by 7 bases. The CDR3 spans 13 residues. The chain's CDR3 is CAIDRGSNSPLHF. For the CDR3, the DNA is TGTGCCATCGACAGGGGATCGAATTCACCCCTCCACTTT.

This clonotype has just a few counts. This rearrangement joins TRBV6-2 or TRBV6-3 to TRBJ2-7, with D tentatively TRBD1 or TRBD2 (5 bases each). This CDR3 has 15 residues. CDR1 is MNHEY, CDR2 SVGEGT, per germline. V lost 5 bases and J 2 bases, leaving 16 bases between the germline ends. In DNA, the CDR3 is TGTGCCAGCAGTACCTCCCTTGGGACCGCCTACGAGCAGTACTTC. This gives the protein CASSTSLGTAYEQYF.

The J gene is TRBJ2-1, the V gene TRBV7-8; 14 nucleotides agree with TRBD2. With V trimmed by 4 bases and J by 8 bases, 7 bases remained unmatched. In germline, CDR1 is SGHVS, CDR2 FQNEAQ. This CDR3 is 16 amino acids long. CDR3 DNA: TGTGCCAGCAGCTCCCGACTAGCGGGGGGGCTACATGAGCAGTTCTTC. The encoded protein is CASSSRLAGGLHEQFF.

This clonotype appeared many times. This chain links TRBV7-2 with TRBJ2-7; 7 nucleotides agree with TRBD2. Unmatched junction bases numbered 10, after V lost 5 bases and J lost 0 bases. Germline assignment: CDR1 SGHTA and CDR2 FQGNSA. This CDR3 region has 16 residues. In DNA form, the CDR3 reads TGTGCCAGCAGCCCACAAGCGGGGACGAGCTCCTACGAGCAGTACTTC. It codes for CASSPQAGTSSYEQYF.

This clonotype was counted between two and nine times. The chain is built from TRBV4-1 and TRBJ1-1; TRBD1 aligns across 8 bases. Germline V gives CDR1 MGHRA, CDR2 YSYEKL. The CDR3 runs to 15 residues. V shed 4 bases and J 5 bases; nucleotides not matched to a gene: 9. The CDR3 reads CASSPEGRGQTEAFF. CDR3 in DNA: TGCGCCAGCAGCCCGGAGGGCAGGGGGCAAACTGAAGCTTTCTTT.

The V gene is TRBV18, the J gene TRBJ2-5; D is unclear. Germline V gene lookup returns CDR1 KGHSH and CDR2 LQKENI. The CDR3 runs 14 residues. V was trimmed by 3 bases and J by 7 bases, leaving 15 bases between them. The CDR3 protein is CASSPRIDRATQYF. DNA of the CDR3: TGTGCCAGCTCACCCAGAATCGACCGAGCGACCCAGTACTTC.

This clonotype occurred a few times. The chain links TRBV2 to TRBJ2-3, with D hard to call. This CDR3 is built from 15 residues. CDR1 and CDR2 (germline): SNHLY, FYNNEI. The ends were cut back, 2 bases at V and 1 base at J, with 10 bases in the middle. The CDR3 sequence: CASSEQVGGTDTQYF. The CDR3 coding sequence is TGTGCCAGCAGTGAACAGGTGGGCGGCACAGATACGCAGTATTTT. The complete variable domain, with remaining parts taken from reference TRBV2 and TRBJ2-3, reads EPEVTQTPSHQVTQMGQEVILRCVPISNHLYFYWYRQILGQKVEFLVSFYNNEISEKSEIFDDQFSVERPDGSNFTLKIRSTKLEDSAMYFCASSEQVGGTDTQYFGPGTRLTVL.

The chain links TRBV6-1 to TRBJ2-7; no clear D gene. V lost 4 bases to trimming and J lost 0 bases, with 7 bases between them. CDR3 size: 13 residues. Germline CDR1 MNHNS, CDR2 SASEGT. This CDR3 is CASSARSSYEQYV. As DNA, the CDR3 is TGTGCCAGCAGTGCCCGGAGCTCCTACGAGCAGTACGTC.

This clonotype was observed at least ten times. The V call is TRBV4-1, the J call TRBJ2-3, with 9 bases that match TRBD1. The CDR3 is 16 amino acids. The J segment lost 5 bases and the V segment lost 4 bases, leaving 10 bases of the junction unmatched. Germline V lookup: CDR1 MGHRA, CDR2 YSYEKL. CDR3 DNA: TGCGCCAGCAGCCCCCGGGACAGGGAGGGGGGAGATACGCAGTATTTT. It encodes CASSPRDREGGDTQYF.

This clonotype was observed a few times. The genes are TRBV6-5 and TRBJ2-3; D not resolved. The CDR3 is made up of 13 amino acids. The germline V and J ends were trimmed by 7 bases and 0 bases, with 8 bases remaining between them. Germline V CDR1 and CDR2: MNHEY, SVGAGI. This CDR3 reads CASTGFSTDTQYF. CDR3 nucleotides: TGTGCCAGCACGGGCTTTAGCACAGATACGCAGTATTTT.

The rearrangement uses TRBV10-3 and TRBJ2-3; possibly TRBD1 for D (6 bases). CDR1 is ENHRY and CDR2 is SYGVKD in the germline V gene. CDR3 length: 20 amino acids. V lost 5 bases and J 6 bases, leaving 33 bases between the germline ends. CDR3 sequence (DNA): TGTGCCATCAGTTCCCCTGTTGGGGACACATCCTCGCCCCGGGCGGATACGCAGTATTTT. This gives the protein CAISSPVGDTSSPRADTQYF.

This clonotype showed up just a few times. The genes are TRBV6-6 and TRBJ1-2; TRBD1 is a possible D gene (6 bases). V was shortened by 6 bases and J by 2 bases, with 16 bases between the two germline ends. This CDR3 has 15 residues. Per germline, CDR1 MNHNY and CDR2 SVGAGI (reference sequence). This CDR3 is CASRGPGAGNYGYTF. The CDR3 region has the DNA TGTGCCAGCAGGGGTCCGGGGGCCGGGAACTATGGCTACACCTTC.

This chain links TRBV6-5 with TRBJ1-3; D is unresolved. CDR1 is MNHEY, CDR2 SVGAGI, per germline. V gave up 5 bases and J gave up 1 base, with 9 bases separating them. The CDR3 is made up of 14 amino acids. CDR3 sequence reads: CASSGVASGNTIYF. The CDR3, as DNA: TGTGCCAGCAGTGGGGTGGCATCTGGAAACACCATATATTTT.